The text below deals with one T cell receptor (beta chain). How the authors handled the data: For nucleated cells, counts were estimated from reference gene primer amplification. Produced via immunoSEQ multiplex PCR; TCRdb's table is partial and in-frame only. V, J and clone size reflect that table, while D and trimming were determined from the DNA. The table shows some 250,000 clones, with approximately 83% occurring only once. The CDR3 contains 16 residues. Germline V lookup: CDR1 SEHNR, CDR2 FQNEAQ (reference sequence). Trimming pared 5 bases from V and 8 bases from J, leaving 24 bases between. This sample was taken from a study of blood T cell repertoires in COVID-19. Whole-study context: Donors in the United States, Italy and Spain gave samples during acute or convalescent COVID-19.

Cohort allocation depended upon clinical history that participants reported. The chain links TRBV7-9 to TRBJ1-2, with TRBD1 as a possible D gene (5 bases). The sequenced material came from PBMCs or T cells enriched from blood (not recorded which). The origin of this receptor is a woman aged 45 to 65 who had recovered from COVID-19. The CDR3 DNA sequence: TGTGCCAGCAGCATACCGGGACTGGCCTTTCGGTTCGGCTACACCTTC. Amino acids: CASSIPGLAFRFGYTF.